These 14 T cell receptor beta chains were sequenced from one sample in a study of CD8+CD57+ T cells in acquired aplastic anemia. Flow cytometry had shown expanded CD8+CD57+ cells in the patients chosen for sequencing. The template used for profiling TCR beta VDJ and CDR3 was genomic DNA. TCRdb passed the reads through MiXCR, listing each CDR3 protein once. The repertoire holds roughly 290,000 distinct CDR3 sequences, with approximately 58% as singletons. The sample taken for sequencing was sorted CD4+, CD8+, or CD8+CD57+ T cells (not recorded which) from PBMCs. Receptor source: a human donor with aplastic anemia.

This clonotype was observed a single time. The chain uses TRBV19 and TRBJ1-2; tentative D call: TRBD1 (6 bases). Germline V gene data show CDR1 as LNHDA and CDR2 as SQIVND (reference sequence). The CDR3 runs 13 residues. Trimming cost V 5 bases and J 7 bases, with 14 bases left between them. CDR3 sequence reads: CASSPRGRGGYTF. The CDR3 nucleotides read TGTGCCAGTAGTCCTCGGGGGCGAGGTGGCTACACCTTC.

J is TRBJ1-1 and V is TRBV12-3 or TRBV12-4; 8 bases map to TRBD1. The CDR3 spans 14 residues. The junction had 7 bases not matched to a gene; V was cut back by 6 bases and J by 4 bases. CDR3 bases: TGTGCCAGCAGGAAAAGGACAGGGTTCACTGAAGCTTTCTTT. This codes for CASRKRTGFTEAFF.

The chain employs TRBV20-1 and TRBJ2-5; 7 bases align to TRBD1. The V gene end was trimmed by 1 base and the J gene end by 4 bases; junction bases not matched to a gene: 9. Germline lookup yields CDR1 DFQATT and CDR2 SNEGSKA (reference sequence). The CDR3 has 15 amino acids. The CDR3 reads CSARVQGQTRETQYF. In DNA, the CDR3 is TGCAGTGCTAGAGTTCAGGGACAGACAAGAGAGACCCAGTACTTC.

This chain links TRBV10-3 with TRBJ2-2; 16 bases are shared with TRBD2. With 8 bases clipped from V and 6 bases from J, the junction kept 6 bases outside the gene matches. Germline V gives CDR1 ENHRY, CDR2 SYGVKD. This CDR3 is 16 amino acids long. In DNA, the CDR3 is TGTGCCATCCGGGGACTAGCGGGAGGGTCGCCCGGGGAGCTGTTTTTT. Its protein product is CAIRGLAGGSPGELFF.

This clonotype showed up many times. This sequence joins TRBV27 and TRBJ1-4; 10 positions match TRBD1. This CDR3 contains 14 residues. V gave up 4 bases and J gave up 8 bases; unmatched junction bases: 4. Germline loops: CDR1 MNHEY, CDR2 SMNVEV (reference sequence). The CDR3 DNA sequence: TGTGCCAGCAGTTGGGGACAGGGGATCGAAAAACTGTTTTTT. It translates to CASSWGQGIEKLFF.

V is TRBV2 and J is TRBJ2-7, with TRBD1 matching over 7 bases. The CDR3 has 13 amino acids. The J segment lost 6 bases and the V segment lost 7 bases, leaving 9 bases of the junction unmatched. Germline V gene lookup returns CDR1 SNHLY and CDR2 FYNNEI. This chain's CDR3 is CASIVEGAGEQYF. The CDR3 DNA is TGTGCCAGCATTGTAGAGGGGGCGGGCGAGCAGTACTTC.

This clonotype was recorded many times. The chain has TRBV5-8 and TRBJ1-2; TRBD1 matches at 7 bases. V was clipped by 4 bases and J by 2 bases; unmatched bases: 8. CDR1 is SGHTS, CDR2 YDEGEE, per germline. This CDR3 region has 15 residues. In DNA form, the CDR3 reads TGTGCCAGCAGCCTACAGACAGGGTGGAACTATGGCTACACCTTC. Residues: CASSLQTGWNYGYTF.

The rearrangement links TRBV12-3 or TRBV12-4 to TRBJ2-1, with 7 bases fitting TRBD1. With V trimmed by 6 bases and J by 6 bases, 11 bases remained unmatched. This CDR3 contains 15 residues. CDR3 DNA: TGTGCCAGCAGCCGCGACAGGGCTGGGGCCAATGAGCAGTTCTTC. Protein sequence: CASSRDRAGANEQFF.

This chain links TRBV12-3 or TRBV12-4 with TRBJ2-7; either TRBD1 or TRBD2 may fit D (5 bases each). CDR3 length equals 13 residues. Trimming cost V 5 bases and J 5 bases, with 13 bases left between them. The CDR3 spells CASSTMGVHEQYF. The CDR3 bases are TGTGCCAGCAGTACAATGGGGGTCCACGAGCAGTACTTC.

V usage is TRBV7-9 and J usage is TRBJ1-1; D remains ambiguous. The V end was cut by 3 bases, the J end by 10 bases, with 12 bases between. This CDR3 comprises 12 residues. Germline assignment: CDR1 SEHNR and CDR2 FQNEAQ (reference sequence). The CDR3 DNA reads TGTGCCAGCAGCTTTGTTTCGGGCTCAGCTTTCTTT. Its protein is CASSFVSGSAFF.

This clonotype was seen many times. This sequence joins TRBV11-3 and TRBJ2-3; 7 bases map to TRBD2. This CDR3 spans 15 amino acids. Trimming took 3 bases from V and 5 from J; bases not matched to a gene: 8. Per the germline V gene, CDR1 is SGHNT and CDR2 is YENEEA. The CDR3 DNA is TGTGCCAGCAGCTTCGGTGCGGGAGCGGGAGATACGCAGTATTTT. Amino acid sequence: CASSFGAGAGDTQYF.

This clonotype was counted a single time. The chain has TRBV10-2 and TRBJ2-1; TRBD2 matches at 13 bases. V was pared by 4 bases and J by 7 bases, with 10 bases of the junction left unmatched. There are 17 residues in the CDR3. Germline CDR1 reads WSHSY; CDR2 reads SAAADI. The CDR3 sequence: CASSVDSGLAGENEQFF. In nucleotides, the CDR3 is TGCGCCAGCAGTGTCGACTCAGGACTAGCGGGGGAAAATGAGCAGTTCTTC.

The sample holds many counts of this clonotype. The rearrangement joins TRBV12-3 or TRBV12-4 to TRBJ2-6, with D maybe TRBD1 (5 bases). Trimming cost V 5 bases and J 4 bases, with 9 bases left between them. This CDR3 spans 14 amino acids. The CDR3 sequence is CASSAGYGANVLTF. CDR3 DNA: TGTGCCAGCAGTGCAGGGTACGGGGCCAACGTCCTGACTTTC.

The chain combines TRBV7-9 with TRBJ2-7, with a possible D match to TRBD2 (7 bases). The CDR3 loop spans 14 amino acids. Deletions cut 1 base from V and 6 bases from J, with 13 bases between. Germline CDR1 is SEHNR and CDR2 is FQNEAQ (reference sequence). The CDR3 coding sequence is TGTGCCAGCAGCTTAGGTGCAGGGGAGGGCGAGCAGTACTTC. Translated: CASSLGAGEGEQYF.